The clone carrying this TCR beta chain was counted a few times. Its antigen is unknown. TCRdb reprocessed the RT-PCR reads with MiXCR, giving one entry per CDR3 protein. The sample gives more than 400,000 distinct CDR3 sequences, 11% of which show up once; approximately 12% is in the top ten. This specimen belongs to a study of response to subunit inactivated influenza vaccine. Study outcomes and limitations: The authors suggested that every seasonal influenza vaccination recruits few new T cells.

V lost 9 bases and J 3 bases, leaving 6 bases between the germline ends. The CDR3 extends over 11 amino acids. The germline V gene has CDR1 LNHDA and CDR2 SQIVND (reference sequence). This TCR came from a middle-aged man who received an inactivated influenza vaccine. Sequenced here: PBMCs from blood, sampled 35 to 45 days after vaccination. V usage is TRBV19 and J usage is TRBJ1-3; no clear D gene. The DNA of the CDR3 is TGTGCCAGCCATTTTGGAAACACCATATATTTT. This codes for CASHFGNTIYF. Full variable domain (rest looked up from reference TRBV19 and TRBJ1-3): DGGITQSPKYLFRKEGQNVTLSCEQNLNHDAMYWYRQDPGQGLRLIYYSQIVNDFQKGDIAEGYSVSREKKESFPLTVTSAQKNPTAFYLCASHFGNTIYFGEGSWLTVV.